This TCR beta chain was sequenced in a study of blood T cell repertoires in COVID-19. Study overall: COVID-19 samples, acute and convalescent, were from the United States, Italy and Spain. T cells, B-cell-depleted T cells, or PBMCs supplied cDNA or gDNA.

CDR1 SGHAT and CDR2 FQNNGV come from the germline V gene. The CDR3 totals 15 residues. With 1 base removed from V and 2 bases from J, the gap between germline ends came to 11 bases. Concerning this clone itself: Other nucleotide sequences in the sample specify the same CDR3.

Original handling: Estimation of nucleated cell counts relied on the amplification of reference gene primers. Sequencing used immunoSEQ multiplex PCR; TCRdb keeps in-frame clones, though not all of them. V and J calls and clone size are copied from that table; D and trimming were computed from the DNA. The profile shows about 230,000 clones, 65% to 90% of them singletons. Seattle participants joined during active infection and were tracked over time. The gene calls are TRBV11-2 and TRBJ2-5, with D perhaps TRBD1 (5 bases). Sequences were obtained from peripheral blood. The receptor comes from a man aged 45-65 years with COVID-19, enrolled during active disease. CDR3 loop: CASSLVRGVQETQYF. The CDR3, as DNA: TGTGCCAGCAGCTTAGTAAGGGGCGTACAAGAGACCCAGTACTTC.